These 21 T cell receptor beta chains came from one sample sequenced in a study of PD-L1 blockade in urothelial cancer. TCRdb's copy holds only in-frame clones and misses some; the assay was immunoSEQ multiplex PCR. Of over 70,000 clones in the sample, around four fifths were seen once. Time point indicated: peripheral blood 6 weeks after treatment start. The sample here was PBMCs, taken around atezolizumab (anti-PD-L1) treatment. These receptors came from an older man with urothelial cancer.

The chain joins TRBV5-1 to TRBJ2-7; D gene ambiguous. V dropped 4 bases and J dropped 0 bases, with 11 bases sitting between them. The CDR3 is 14 amino acids. The germline V gene encodes CDR1 SGHRS and CDR2 YFSETQ. Written as DNA, the CDR3 is TGCGCCAGCAGCCCCTACCCGAGCTCCTACGAGCAGTACTTC. Translation gives CASSPYPSSYEQYF.

This clone showed up just a few times. The DNA for the CDR3 is TGTGCCACCAGCGGGAGTTACACAGGGGTTGGTGAAGCTTTCTTT. This encodes CATSGSYTGVGEAFF. The chain recombines TRBV15 with TRBJ1-1, with 7 bases fitting TRBD1. Trimming cost V 5 bases and J 7 bases; bases outside gene matches: 13. The CDR3 has 15 residues. CDR1 and CDR2 from the germline V gene are LNHNV and YYDKDF (reference sequence).

The chain carries TRBV5-1 and TRBJ2-1; TRBD1 might be the D (6 bases). The CDR3 covers 13 residues. V was pared by 4 bases and J by 10 bases, with 15 bases between. CDR1 and CDR2 from the germline V gene are SGHRS and YFSETQ. The CDR3 here is CASSLNAGVEQFF. CDR3 bases: TGCGCCAGCAGCCTGAATGCAGGGGTCGAGCAGTTCTTC.

J is TRBJ2-5 and V is TRBV19; 9 bases agree with TRBD1. This CDR3 spans 15 amino acids. The J segment lost 5 bases and the V segment lost 6 bases, leaving 10 bases of the junction unmatched. Germline V gives CDR1 LNHDA, CDR2 SQIVND (reference sequence). CDR3 sequence (DNA): TGTGCCAGTAGCACCCGGGACAGGGTTTCTGAGACCCAGTACTTC. Translated, it gives CASSTRDRVSETQYF.

The chain uses TRBV5-4 and TRBJ2-3; 13 bases agree with TRBD2. With 3 bases clipped from V and 4 bases from J, the junction kept 5 bases outside the gene matches. CDR1 is SGHNT, CDR2 YYREEE, per germline (reference sequence). There are 16 residues in the CDR3. The CDR3: CASSYRTSGSSDTQYF. CDR3 nucleotides: TGTGCCAGCAGCTATCGGACTAGCGGGAGTTCAGATACGCAGTATTTT. The full variable domain, rest sourced from reference TRBV5-4 and TRBJ2-3, is ETGVTQSPTHLIKTRGQQVTLRCSSQSGHNTVSWYQQALGQGPQFIFQYYREEENGRGNFPPRFSGLQFPNYSSELNVNALELDDSALYLCASSYRTSGSSDTQYFGPGTRLTVL.

As DNA, the CDR3 is TGTGCCAGCAGTGAAGCGCTTCAGGGTGGAAAGCCCCAGCATTTT. Residues: CASSEALQGGKPQHF. V gene TRBV6-1 combines with J gene TRBJ1-5, with D perhaps matching TRBD1 (5 bases). Trimming shortened V by 0 bases and J by 8 bases, and 14 bases separated the two germline ends. From germline, CDR1 is MNHNS and CDR2 SASEGT. This CDR3 has 15 residues.

This clone was seen many times. The chain recombines TRBV29-1 with TRBJ2-2; the D gene is possibly TRBD1 (6 bases). The V end was cut by 7 bases, the J end by 2 bases, with 17 bases between. Germline V CDR1 and CDR2: SQVTM, ANQGSEA. This CDR3 is built from 15 residues. DNA for the CDR3: TGCAGCGCCGTACGCGGACAGTCAAACACCGGGGAGCTGTTTTTT. It encodes CSAVRGQSNTGELFF.

This chain links TRBV5-6 with TRBJ2-3, with 9 positions matching TRBD2. Unmatched junction bases numbered 13, after V lost 4 bases and J lost 10 bases. CDR3 length equals 15 residues. Germline V gene lookup returns CDR1 SGHDT and CDR2 YYEEEE. This chain's CDR3 is CASSLEAGGPLAQYF. CDR3 coding DNA: TGTGCCAGCAGCCTAGAGGCGGGGGGGCCATTGGCGCAGTATTTT.

The chain is built from TRBV6-6 and TRBJ1-5, with D possibly being TRBD1 (5 bases). Germline lookup yields CDR1 MNHNY and CDR2 SVGAGI (reference sequence). The V end lost 6 bases, the J end lost 7 bases, and 22 bases lay between the germline ends. CDR3 length: 16 residues. The chain's CDR3 is CASRPNGGGYEQPQHF. The CDR3 nucleotides read TGTGCCAGCAGACCCAATGGGGGGGGGTATGAGCAGCCCCAGCATTTT.

The chain employs TRBV19 and TRBJ2-6; 8 nucleotides match TRBD1. V dropped 4 bases and J dropped 2; count of bases not matched to a gene: 4. Per germline, CDR1 LNHDA and CDR2 SQIVND (reference sequence). The CDR3 consists of 16 residues. The CDR3 protein is CASSTRTGTGANVLTF. CDR3 DNA: TGTGCCAGTAGTACCCGGACAGGGACTGGGGCCAACGTCCTGACTTTC.

The CDR3 bases are TGTGCCAGCAGTCCCTATACAGATACGCAGTATTTT. It is translated as CASSPYTDTQYF. The chain combines TRBV28 with TRBJ2-3; unclear D gene. The CDR3 extends over 12 amino acids. V was shortened by 5 bases and J by 3 bases, with 6 bases between the two germline ends. From germline, CDR1 is MDHEN and CDR2 SYDVKM.

The genes are TRBV5-5 and TRBJ2-7; TRBD2 matches 7 bases. The CDR3 loop spans 15 amino acids. Germline CDR1 reads SGHKS; CDR2 reads YYEKEE (reference sequence). After removal of 0 bases from V and 2 bases from J, the junction contained 5 bases not matched to a gene. CDR3: CASSLGPRGAYEQYF. CDR3 bases: TGTGCCAGCAGCTTGGGACCCCGGGGGGCCTACGAGCAGTACTTC.

The chain uses TRBV7-2 and TRBJ1-3; 7 bases are shared with TRBD1. V dropped 4 bases and J dropped 3; count of bases not matched to a gene: 6. CDR1 is SGHTA, CDR2 FQGNSA, per germline. CDR3 length equals 15 residues. The CDR3 loop reads CASSSNRGIGNTIYF. Written as DNA, the CDR3 is TGTGCCAGCAGCTCGAACAGGGGAATTGGAAACACCATATATTTT. Complete variable domain (other parts from reference TRBV7-2 and TRBJ1-3): GAGVSQSPSNKVTEKGKDVELRCDPISGHTALYWYRQSLGQGLEFLIYFQGNSAPDKSGLPSDRFSAERTGGSVSTLTIQRTQQEDSAVYLCASSSNRGIGNTIYFGEGSWLTVV.

This clone was seen a few times. The chain couples TRBV19 to TRBJ2-5; 7 bases agree with TRBD1. The J segment lost 4 bases and the V segment lost 0 bases, leaving 2 bases of the junction unmatched. The CDR3 runs to 14 residues. The germline V gene has CDR1 LNHDA and CDR2 SQIVND (reference sequence). CDR3: CASSIDRTGETQYF. The CDR3 DNA follows: TGTGCCAGTAGTATAGATCGGACAGGAGAGACCCAGTACTTC.

The rearrangement joins TRBV2 to TRBJ2-7; TRBD1 is a possible D gene (5 bases). With 0 bases removed from V and 4 bases from J, the gap between germline ends came to 7 bases. This CDR3 is 13 amino acids long. Germline loops: CDR1 SNHLY, CDR2 FYNNEI. In DNA, the CDR3 is TGTGCCAGCAGTGAAGCGGGGCCTTACGAGCAGTACTTC. Amino acid sequence: CASSEAGPYEQYF.

The chain joins TRBV21-1 to TRBJ2-5; TRBD1 reflects the table's D call only, with no check against the DNA. TRBV21-1 is designated a pseudogene. The CDR3 runs to 15 residues. Here the CDR3 DNA reads TGTGCCAGCAGCATCCGGGACAGGGCAGGGAAGACCCAGTACTTC. The encoded protein is CASSIRDRAGKTQYF.

The chain uses TRBV11-2 and TRBJ1-2; no reliable D call. Germline V gives CDR1 SGHAT, CDR2 FQNNGV. CDR3 length: 15 amino acids. V was cut by 5 bases and J by 0 bases, with 13 bases left in between. CDR3 nucleotide sequence: TGTGCCAGCAGCCCCCACACAGAAACTAACTATGGCTACACCTTC. Protein: CASSPHTETNYGYTF. Drawing the rest from reference TRBV11-2 and TRBJ1-2, the complete variable domain is EAGVAQSPRYKIIEKRQSVAFWCNPISGHATLYWYQQILGQGPKLLIQFQNNGVVDDSQLPKDRFSAERLKGVDSTLKIQPAKLEDSAVYLCASSPHTETNYGYTFGSGTRLTVV.

CDR3 in DNA: TGTGCCAGCAGCGTAGGGTTGGGACAGTTTGAAAAACTGTTTTTT. Translating gives CASSVGLGQFEKLFF. V and J are TRBV9 and TRBJ1-4, with 7 bases that match TRBD1. Germline loops: CDR1 SGDLS, CDR2 YYNGEE. V shed 0 bases, J shed 7 bases, and the junction held 6 bases outside the gene matches. The CDR3 covers 15 residues.

The chain links TRBV28 to TRBJ1-1, with D perhaps matching TRBD1 (5 bases). V was shortened by 5 bases and J by 8 bases, with 24 bases between the two germline ends. The CDR3 spans 16 residues. The germline gives CDR1 MDHEN, CDR2 SYDVKM. CDR3 loop: CASSQLIRGGHLEAFF. In DNA form, the CDR3 reads TGTGCCAGCAGTCAGCTAATTAGGGGAGGGCACCTGGAAGCTTTCTTT.

This chain uses TRBV18 with TRBJ2-1; 7 bases agree with TRBD2. Germline CDR1 and CDR2: KGHSH and LQKENI. This CDR3 is built from 17 residues. The trim removed 0 bases at V and 2 bases at J, leaving 7 bases unmatched. The CDR3 DNA is TGTGCCAGCTCACCACCGGCTAGCGGATTGGCCTACAATGAGCAGTTCTTC. This encodes CASSPPASGLAYNEQFF. The full variable domain, with the rest looked up from reference TRBV18 and TRBJ2-1, is NAGVMQNPRHLVRRRGQEARLRCSPMKGHSHVYWYRQLPEEGLKFMVYLQKENIIDESGMPKERFSAEFPKEGPSILRIQQVVRGDSAAYFCASSPPASGLAYNEQFFGPGTRLTVL.

This clone was detected only a few times. The chain carries TRBV11-2 and TRBJ2-1; D unresolved. Between the trimmed V and J ends, which lost 0 bases and 8 bases, there was a span of 8 bases. CDR1 and CDR2 (germline): SGHAT, FQNNGV. The CDR3 contains 13 residues. Here the CDR3 reads CASSLDRGYEQFF. CDR3 in DNA: TGTGCCAGCAGCTTAGATCGTGGCTATGAGCAGTTCTTC.